Following are 10 T cell receptor beta chains from one sample sequenced in a study of radiotherapy plus CTLA-4 blockade in lung cancer. Some clones are missing from TCRdb's copy, which holds only in-frame ones; the method was immunoSEQ multiplex PCR. The repertoire holds 50,000 to 65,000 clones, with less than 80% as singletons. The sample here was peripheral blood, taken from a patient treated with radiotherapy plus ipilimumab. Receptors originate from a human donor with non-small cell lung cancer who had a complete response to radiotherapy plus ipilimumab.

This clone was counted only a few times. The V and J genes are TRBV7-9 and TRBJ1-2; no clear D. CDR3 size: 14 residues. Deletions cut 5 bases from V and 8 bases from J, with 18 bases between. Germline V CDR1 and CDR2: SEHNR, FQNEAQ (reference sequence). Written as DNA, the CDR3 is TGTGCCAGCAGCCCCCCCGCGGGCAGATGGGGCTACACCTTC. This codes for CASSPPAGRWGYTF.

This chain uses TRBV29-1 with TRBJ2-7, with 7 bases identical to TRBD1. The ends lost 4 bases at V and 5 bases at J; junction bases unmatched: 8. CDR1 is SQVTM, CDR2 ANQGSEA, per germline. The CDR3 has 13 amino acids. In DNA form, the CDR3 reads TGCAGCGTTGCAGGGGGTGAGATTAACGAGCAGTACTTC. Translating it yields CSVAGGEINEQYF.

This sequence joins TRBV27 and TRBJ2-1; D not certain. The CDR3 sequence is 17 residues long. With 7 bases removed from V and 0 bases from J, the gap between germline ends came to 19 bases. Germline V lookup: CDR1 MNHEY, CDR2 SMNVEV (reference sequence). The CDR3 coding sequence is TGTGCCAGCACCGGCGGTAAGTCCGGCTACTCCTACAATGAGCAGTTCTTC. The encoded protein is CASTGGKSGYSYNEQFF.

The chain uses TRBV18 and TRBJ2-3, with 8 positions matching TRBD1. CDR1 is KGHSH, CDR2 LQKENI, per germline. The junction had 6 bases not matched to a gene; V was cut back by 2 bases and J by 2 bases. This CDR3 spans 16 amino acids. CDR3 in amino acids: CASSPIRDRITDTQYF. Written as DNA, the CDR3 is TGTGCCAGCTCACCAATCCGGGACAGGATCACAGATACGCAGTATTTT.

In this sample, this clone turned up once. The chain couples TRBV10-3 to TRBJ1-2, with D tentatively TRBD1 (5 bases). Germline assignment: CDR1 ENHRY and CDR2 SYGVKD. This CDR3 contains 13 residues. Trimming shortened V by 1 base and J by 6 bases, and 9 bases separated the two germline ends. CDR3 in amino acids: CAISEWRGHGYTF. The CDR3 DNA reads as TGTGCCATCAGTGAGTGGAGGGGCCATGGCTACACCTTC.

The rearrangement links TRBV18 to TRBJ2-4; D is possibly TRBD2 (6 bases). The length of the CDR3 is 14 residues. Trimming removed 4 bases from V and 0 bases from J, with 7 bases in between. Germline values: CDR1 KGHSH, CDR2 LQKENI. CDR3 DNA sequence: TGTGCCAGCTCACGCGGGGCAGCCAAAAACATTCAGTACTTC. Protein sequence: CASSRGAAKNIQYF.

The chain joins TRBV18 to TRBJ2-5; tentatively, D is TRBD1 (6 bases). Looked up from germline, CDR1 is KGHSH and CDR2 is LQKENI. The CDR3 spans 13 residues. Trimming took 5 bases from V and 2 from J, leaving 9 bases between them. The CDR3 loop is CASSSQGQETQYF. The CDR3 DNA reads TGTGCCAGCTCATCTCAGGGGCAAGAGACCCAGTACTTC. Based on the CDR3 plus reference TRBV18 and TRBJ2-5, the full variable domain is NAGVMQNPRHLVRRRGQEARLRCSPMKGHSHVYWYRQLPEEGLKFMVYLQKENIIDESGMPKERFSAEFPKEGPSILRIQQVVRGDSAAYFCASSSQGQETQYFGPGTRLLVL.

In its sample, this clone was seen once. This sequence joins TRBV7-2 and TRBJ2-7, with D perhaps TRBD1 (5 bases). There are 11 residues in the CDR3. Germline-derived CDR1 and CDR2 are SGHTA and FQGNSA. Deletions cut 8 bases from V and 3 bases from J, with 8 bases between. The CDR3 DNA follows: TGTGCCAGCGGGCAGGGCTACGAGCAGTACTTC. This encodes CASGQGYEQYF.

In its sample, this clone was seen once. This chain links TRBV11-3 with TRBJ2-5; a possible D gene is TRBD2 (5 bases). V lost 5 bases, J lost 3 bases, and 13 bases lay in between. Looked up from germline, CDR1 is SGHNT and CDR2 is YENEEA. The CDR3 consists of 14 residues. DNA of the CDR3: TGTGCCAGCAGCGAGGACTGGGCGAAAGAGACCCAGTACTTC. Its protein is CASSEDWAKETQYF. The whole variable domain, remainder taken from reference TRBV11-3 and TRBJ2-5, is EAGVVQSPRYKIIEKKQPVAFWCNPISGHNTLYWYLQNLGQGPELLIRYENEEAVDDSQLPKDRFSAERLKGVDSTLKIQPAELGDSAVYLCASSEDWAKETQYFGPGTRLLVL.

J is TRBJ1-2 and V is TRBV5-1; 8 nucleotides line up with TRBD1. This CDR3 region has 13 residues. Losses at the gene ends were 4 bases for V and 6 bases for J; bases not matched to a gene: 5. Per the germline V gene, CDR1 is SGHRS and CDR2 is YFSETQ. CDR3 sequence: CASSPDRVDGYTF. The CDR3, as DNA: TGCGCCAGCAGCCCGGACAGGGTGGATGGCTACACCTTC.